The 2 T cell receptor beta chains below come from one sample, sequenced in a study of regulatory T cells in long-lasting Graves disease. As to time point: persistent/refractory GD, antithyroid drugs over 5 years with positive TRAb. RNA extracted from PBMCs served as the sequencing template. Through Arm-PCR of CDR3 regions and iRepertoire HTBI primers, TCR beta libraries were built. TCRdb processed the multiplex PCR reads anew with MiXCR; each CDR3 protein has one entry. The data hold about 340,000 distinct CDR3 sequences, with around a fifth observed a single time. The material was peripheral blood mononuclear cells (PBMCs), obtained when the disease was refractory, from a patient treated with antithyroid drugs. These receptors originate from a female donor with Graves disease.

J is TRBJ2-7 and V is TRBV19, with D perhaps TRBD1 (6 bases). CDR1 LNHDA and CDR2 SQIVND come from the germline V gene (reference sequence). V lost 1 base and J lost 4, with 8 bases in between. This CDR3 comprises 13 residues. The CDR3 is CASSIGTEYEQYF. The CDR3 DNA follows: TGTGCCAGTAGTATAGGGACAGAGTACGAGCAGTACTTC.

The chain employs TRBV20-1 and TRBJ1-2; D unresolved. This CDR3 has 14 residues. V shed 3 bases and J shed 0 bases, with 11 bases lying between them. Germline CDR1 reads DFQATT; CDR2 reads SNEGSKA (reference sequence). CDR3 sequence reads: CSASSPGANYGYTF. The DNA of the CDR3 is TGCAGTGCTAGCTCCCCAGGAGCTAACTATGGCTACACCTTC.